The rows below give T cell receptor beta chains drawn from one sample of a study of cytomegalovirus exposure and HLA in healthy donors. Clones were read by immunoSEQ multiplex PCR, and TCRdb kept only the in-frame ones, dropping some. The table has roughly 130,000 clones, 75% to 85% seen once. The sequenced sample was PBMCs. These receptor sequences come from a man aged 40-55 years in good health and CMV-seronegative. Each CDR3 is given with its conserved first and last residue. The D gene is left open where the match is weak. For some rows the clone size is stated as once, few or many, or as a class when expanded; others skip it.

-,few,TRBJ1-1,TRBV30,CAWSQGSTEAFF,TGTGCCTGGAGCCAGGGGTCCACTGAAGCTTTCTTT
TRBD2,-,TRBJ2-2,TRBV10-3,CAISGLAGGLGTGELFF,TGTGCCATCAGCGGACTAGCGGGAGGTCTTGGCACCGGGGAGCTGTTTTTT
-,-,TRBJ1-1,TRBV28,CASSLPQGPEAFF,TGTGCCAGCAGTTTACCTCAGGGCCCTGAAGCTTTCTTT
-,-,TRBJ2-5,TRBV5-8,CASRTGTGETQYF,TGTGCCAGCAGGACAGGCACCGGGGAGACCCAGTACTTC
TRBD1,-,TRBJ1-5,TRBV2,CASDRGHGLGPQHF,TGTGCCAGCGACAGGGGGCACGGATTGGGGCCCCAGCATTTT
-,-,TRBJ2-7,TRBV5-8,CASSLVGRSAYEQYF,TGTGCCAGCAGCTTGGTTGGCAGGTCGGCCTACGAGCAGTACTTC
-,-,TRBJ2-1,TRBV7-8,CASSPQGLPREQFF,TGTGCCAGCAGCCCACAGGGCTTGCCCCGTGAGCAGTTCTTC
-,-,TRBJ2-1,TRBV7-2,CASSLGLGGEQFF,TGTGCCAGCAGCTTAGGCCTAGGTGGTGAGCAGTTCTTC
TRBD1,few,TRBJ1-5,TRBV5-8,CASSSGQGVGNQPQHF,TGTGCCAGCAGCTCCGGACAGGGGGTAGGCAATCAGCCCCAGCATTTT
-,-,TRBJ2-7,TRBV7-9,CASSLGQGVDEQYF,TGTGCCAGCAGCTTAGGGCAGGGTGTCGACGAGCAGTACTTC
-,once,TRBJ1-1,TRBV27,CASSLKPTFLPPSGTEAFF,TGTGCCAGCAGTTTAAAACCGACTTTCCTCCCCCCTTCGGGCACTGAAGCTTTCTTT
TRBD1,-,TRBJ1-2,TRBV7-2,CASSQDRENYGYTF,TGTGCCAGCAGCCAAGACAGGGAGAACTATGGCTACACCTTC
TRBD2,few,TRBJ2-7,TRBV7-9,CASSTLVTSGSSYEQYF,TGTGCCAGCAGCACGCTGGTGACTAGCGGGAGCTCCTACGAGCAGTACTTC
TRBD1,-,TRBJ1-1,TRBV19,CASSIGGGQGPVTEAFF,TGTGCCAGTAGTATAGGTGGGGGACAGGGGCCGGTAACTGAAGCTTTCTTT
-,few,TRBJ2-5,TRBV5-1,CASSPNPGTSVETQYF,TGCGCCAGCAGCCCAAACCCGGGAACAAGCGTGGAGACCCAGTACTTC
-,-,TRBJ1-1,TRBV6-1,CASIYYTEAFF,TGTGCCAGCATCTACTACACTGAAGCTTTCTTT
-,-,TRBJ2-7,TRBV6-1,CASSGGSYEQYF,TGTGCCAGCAGTGGGGGCAGCTACGAGCAGTACTTC